The next 28 T cell receptor beta chains were all read from a single sample in a study of T cell responses to AZD1222 COVID-19 vaccine. The method was immunoSEQ multiplex PCR; TCRdb's version includes in-frame clones alone and lacks a portion of them. The data contain about 150,000 clones, approximately 90% of them singletons. The sequencing used peripheral blood, collected 28 days after the second AZD1222 dose. These receptors were taken from an adult who received the AZD1222 COVID-19 vaccine.

The chain recombines TRBV5-5 with TRBJ2-7; no firm D call. Germline V gene sequence: CDR1 SGHKS, CDR2 YYEKEE (reference sequence). The CDR3 runs 15 residues. Deletions cut 3 bases from V and 2 bases from J, with 15 bases between. CDR3 sequence: CASSSQGYGTYEQYF. Written as DNA, the CDR3 is TGTGCCAGCAGCTCCCAAGGGTACGGTACCTACGAGCAGTACTTC.

The chain employs TRBV5-6 and TRBJ1-3, with 7 bases aligning to TRBD1. The CDR3 runs 16 residues. The junction had 8 bases not matched to a gene; V was cut back by 3 bases and J by 2 bases. Germline loops: CDR1 SGHDT, CDR2 YYEEEE. The CDR3 DNA follows: TGTGCCAGCAGCTCGTTAGACAGGGTGGCTGGAAACACCATATATTTT. It yields the protein CASSSLDRVAGNTIYF.

CDR3: CAWAKGRRDTIPHNEQFF. The CDR3 coding sequence is TGTGCCTGGGCCAAAGGTAGACGGGACACCATACCTCACAATGAGCAGTTCTTC. This rearrangement joins TRBV30 to TRBJ2-1, with a weak D call TRBD1 (6 bases). V lost 5 bases and J lost 5, with 28 bases in between. Germline lookup yields CDR1 GTSNPN and CDR2 SVGIG (reference sequence). This CDR3 has 18 amino acids.

The chain carries TRBV10-2 and TRBJ2-3; 11 bases are shared with TRBD2. The CDR3 extends over 15 amino acids. Germline CDR1 and CDR2: WSHSY and SAAADI. V trimming: 5 bases; J trimming: 1 base; junction bases outside the gene matches: 2. In nucleotides, the CDR3 is TGCGCCAGCAGTATTAGCGGGAGGGGCACAGATACGCAGTATTTT. This sequence encodes CASSISGRGTDTQYF.

V is TRBV9 and J is TRBJ1-2, with 8 nucleotides matching TRBD1. Germline CDR1 SGDLS, CDR2 YYNGEE. The CDR3 length is 12 residues. V shed 0 bases, J shed 8 bases, and the junction held 0 bases outside the gene matches. The CDR3 protein is CASSVGTGGYTF. For the CDR3, the DNA is TGTGCCAGCAGCGTAGGGACAGGGGGCTACACCTTC.

The V gene is TRBV9, the J gene TRBJ1-2; tentatively, D is TRBD1 (5 bases). CDR3 length equals 15 residues. In germline, CDR1 is SGDLS, CDR2 YYNGEE. V dropped 3 bases and J dropped 6 bases, with 18 bases sitting between them. The CDR3 DNA sequence: TGTGCCAGCAGCGCCGGGGGTAGGGGCGATAATGGCTACACCTTC. It yields the protein CASSAGGRGDNGYTF.

J is TRBJ1-2 and V is TRBV9, with D possibly matching TRBD1 (6 bases). CDR3 size: 14 residues. V lost 0 bases and J 3 bases, leaving 9 bases between the germline ends. The V gene's germline CDR1 is SGDLS and CDR2 YYNGEE. The CDR3: CASSVGGRDYGYTF. The CDR3, as DNA: TGTGCCAGCAGCGTAGGGGGGCGGGACTATGGCTACACCTTC.

V gene TRBV2 combines with J gene TRBJ1-5; D is unclear. Between the trimmed V and J ends, which lost 1 base and 4 bases, there was a span of 8 bases. Per the germline V gene, CDR1 is SNHLY and CDR2 is FYNNEI. The CDR3 is made up of 14 amino acids. This CDR3 reads CASSEGVGNQPQHF. CDR3 DNA: TGTGCCAGCAGTGAAGGAGTAGGGAATCAGCCCCAGCATTTT. Drawing the rest from reference TRBV2 and TRBJ1-5, the complete variable domain is EPEVTQTPSHQVTQMGQEVILRCVPISNHLYFYWYRQILGQKVEFLVSFYNNEISEKSEIFDDQFSVERPDGSNFTLKIRSTKLEDSAMYFCASSEGVGNQPQHFGDGTRLSIL.

The chain carries TRBV12-3 or TRBV12-4 and TRBJ1-2, with unresolved D. There are 11 residues in the CDR3. Trimming pared 4 bases from V and 5 bases from J, leaving 5 bases between. This CDR3 reads CASSSHYGYTF. Written as DNA, the CDR3 is TGTGCCAGCAGTTCTCATTATGGCTACACCTTC.

The chain links TRBV20-1 to TRBJ2-2; the D is unclear. The CDR3 spans 11 residues. Germline CDR1 is DFQATT and CDR2 is SNEGSKA (reference sequence). The germline V and J ends were trimmed by 5 bases and 4 bases, with 5 bases remaining between them. DNA of the CDR3: TGCAGTGCTTCGCCCACCGGGGAGCTGTTTTTT. Its translation is CSASPTGELFF.

This clone was observed a single time. This chain connects TRBV4-2 to TRBJ2-2, with D possibly matching TRBD2 (5 bases). This CDR3 is built from 15 residues. Germline values: CDR1 LGHNA, CDR2 YNFKEQ. Between the trimmed V and J ends, which lost 0 bases and 7 bases, there was a span of 12 bases. The CDR3 protein is CASSQDYRGIGELFF. DNA of the CDR3: TGTGCCAGCAGCCAAGATTATCGGGGTATCGGGGAGCTGTTTTTT.

This chain links TRBV11-2 with TRBJ2-7; 8 positions agree with TRBD1. The V gene's germline CDR1 is SGHAT and CDR2 FQNNGV. This CDR3 is 15 amino acids long. V lost 1 base to trimming and J lost 4 bases; unmatched junction nucleotides: 6. The CDR3 bases are TGTGCCAGCAGCTTAGCGGGGACAGGATCGTACGAGCAGTACTTC. It codes for CASSLAGTGSYEQYF. The variable domain in full, completed from reference TRBV11-2 and TRBJ2-7, reads EAGVAQSPRYKIIEKRQSVAFWCNPISGHATLYWYQQILGQGPKLLIQFQNNGVVDDSQLPKDRFSAERLKGVDSTLKIQPAKLEDSAVYLCASSLAGTGSYEQYFGPGTRLTVT.

The rearrangement uses TRBV19 and TRBJ2-7; no reliable D call. There are 14 residues in the CDR3. With 3 bases removed from V and 2 bases from J, the gap between germline ends came to 11 bases. CDR1 and CDR2 from the germline V gene are LNHDA and SQIVND (reference sequence). CDR3 coding DNA: TGTGCCAGTAGTATTGGTGACAAAGCCTACGAGCAGTACTTC. Translating it yields CASSIGDKAYEQYF.

The rearrangement uses TRBV6-1 and TRBJ1-1, with no clear D. The V gene lost 4 bases and the J gene lost 1 base, with 19 bases spanning the gap. Germline V CDR1 and CDR2: MNHNS, SASEGT. The CDR3 sequence is 17 residues long. In DNA, the CDR3 is TGTGCCAGCAGTGTTTTGTTGTGGGCCACGGGGAACACTGAAGCTTTCTTT. Encoded protein: CASSVLLWATGNTEAFF.

The chain employs TRBV5-5 and TRBJ2-7, with TRBD1 identical over 9 bases. Germline V gives CDR1 SGHKS, CDR2 YYEKEE (reference sequence). V dropped 2 bases and J dropped 2; count of bases not matched to a gene: 5. This CDR3 has 15 residues. Here the CDR3 reads CASSFGGQGTYEQYF. CDR3 nucleotide sequence: TGTGCCAGCAGCTTTGGGGGACAGGGAACCTACGAGCAGTACTTC.

V is TRBV29-1 and J is TRBJ1-4; 7 nucleotides align to TRBD1. Trimming cost V 4 bases and J 5 bases; bases outside gene matches: 13. The V gene's germline CDR1 is SQVTM and CDR2 ANQGSEA. The CDR3 covers 16 residues. CDR3 loop: CSVGGLPGTENEKLFF. In DNA, the CDR3 is TGCAGCGTTGGAGGTTTACCCGGGACAGAGAATGAAAAACTGTTTTTT.

This clone appeared a single time. The rearrangement uses TRBV27 and TRBJ2-7; D is perhaps TRBD2 (5 bases). Between the trimmed V and J ends, which lost 2 bases and 5 bases, there was a span of 7 bases. The CDR3 extends over 12 amino acids. Germline V gives CDR1 MNHEY, CDR2 SMNVEV (reference sequence). CDR3 amino acids: CASSLIGDEQYF. Here the CDR3 DNA reads TGTGCCAGCAGTTTAATCGGGGACGAGCAGTACTTC.

This chain uses TRBV30 with TRBJ2-1; TRBD2 matches 9 bases. This CDR3 spans 16 amino acids. The V segment lost 1 base and the J segment 3 bases; nucleotides outside the gene matches: 7. CDR1 is GTSNPN, CDR2 SVGIG, per germline (reference sequence). The CDR3: CAWSGTSDRFYNEQFF. In nucleotides, the CDR3 is TGTGCCTGGAGTGGGACTAGCGACAGATTCTACAATGAGCAGTTCTTC.

In this sample, this clone turned up once. The rearrangement joins TRBV5-6 to TRBJ1-1; D is uncertain. CDR1 SGHDT and CDR2 YYEEEE come from the germline V gene. The CDR3 has 14 residues. Deletions cut 2 bases from V and 4 bases from J, with 12 bases between. CDR3 nucleotides: TGTGCCAGCAGCTTCGGCTCTATGAGCACTGAAGCTTTCTTT. The encoded protein is CASSFGSMSTEAFF.

The chain employs TRBV30 and TRBJ1-2; 7 nucleotides line up with TRBD1. The CDR3 consists of 14 residues. The germline CDR1 and CDR2 sequences are GTSNPN and SVGIG (reference sequence). Trimming took 4 bases from V and 1 from J; bases not matched to a gene: 6. The CDR3 DNA is TGTGCCTGGACCCGGGACAGTCTTAACTATGGCTACACCTTC. This codes for CAWTRDSLNYGYTF.

The chain couples TRBV2 to TRBJ2-3; no firm D call. CDR1 and CDR2 (germline): SNHLY, FYNNEI. Trimming shortened V by 7 bases and J by 0 bases, and 5 bases separated the two germline ends. The CDR3 totals 12 residues. The CDR3 bases are TGTGCCAGCACGGCGAGCACAGATACGCAGTATTTT. Amino acids: CASTASTDTQYF.

The rearrangement joins TRBV5-4 to TRBJ1-3; 10 positions agree with TRBD1. The length of the CDR3 is 15 residues. After removal of 5 bases from V and 4 bases from J, the junction contained 6 bases not matched to a gene. Germline CDR1 is SGHNT and CDR2 is YYREEE (reference sequence). The DNA for the CDR3 is TGTGCCAGCAGGCGGGACAGGGGAGCAGGAAACACCATATATTTT. Its protein product is CASRRDRGAGNTIYF.

This clone was seen more than once but under ten times. V and J are TRBV10-2 and TRBJ1-1; 8 bases match TRBD1. Unmatched junction bases numbered 6, after V lost 6 bases and J lost 6 bases. The CDR3 has 13 amino acids. Germline V lookup: CDR1 WSHSY, CDR2 SAAADI. In nucleotides, the CDR3 is TGCGCCAGCAGCTCGACAGGGGACCCTGAAGCTTTCTTT. As protein: CASSSTGDPEAFF.

The chain recombines TRBV21-1 with TRBJ2-5; the table's D call, TRBD1, was not checked against the DNA. TRBV21-1 is classified as a pseudogene. The CDR3 extends over 18 amino acids. CDR3 nucleotides: TGTGCCAGCAGCAATCCCTGGGCTGTAACAGGGGGGCAAGAGACCCAGTACTTC. This gives the protein CASSNPWAVTGGQETQYF.

The chain joins TRBV3-1 (or the pseudogene TRBV3-2) to TRBJ2-2, with D perhaps matching TRBD2 (6 bases). Per the germline V gene, CDR1 is LGHDT and CDR2 is YNNKEL (reference sequence). This CDR3 has 19 residues. The V end lost 3 bases, the J end lost 1 base, and 21 bases lay between the germline ends. The CDR3 DNA sequence: TGTGCCAGCAGCCAGGAGGGACTTCACACCCCCGGGAACACCGGGGAGCTGTTTTTT. Protein: CASSQEGLHTPGNTGELFF.

This chain joins TRBV28 and TRBJ1-1; weak D call: TRBD1 (5 bases). Germline V gives CDR1 MDHEN, CDR2 SYDVKM. The CDR3 is 15 amino acids. V lost 2 bases, J lost 8 bases, and 18 bases lay in between. The CDR3 DNA reads as TGTGCCAGCAGTTTAATCCCAGGCGGGGGTTCAGAAGCTTTCTTT. Encoded protein: CASSLIPGGGSEAFF. Looking up the rest from reference TRBV28 and TRBJ1-1 gives the full variable domain: DVKVTQSSRYLVKRTGEKVFLECVQDMDHENMFWYRQDPGLGLRLIYFSYDVKMKEKGDIPEGYSVSREKKERFSLILESASTNQTSMYLCASSLIPGGGSEAFFGQGTRLTVV.

The table lists this clone with a few counts. At one boundary the junction diverges from the germline segment, which might be a read error. The gene calls are TRBV5-4 and TRBJ1-2; possible D gene TRBD1, 5 bases. This CDR3 is built from 17 residues. Germline CDR1 and CDR2: SGHNT and YYREEE (reference sequence). The CDR3 loop reads CASSRRDAGLTNHGYTF. The CDR3 bases are TGTGCCAGCAGCCGCCGGGACGCGGGTTTGACTAACCATGGCTACACCTTC.

The chain couples TRBV15 to TRBJ1-4; tentative D call: TRBD1 (6 bases). The V and J ends lost 3 bases and 1 base respectively, with 12 bases between them. The CDR3 extends over 16 amino acids. The germline CDR1 and CDR2 sequences are LNHNV and YYDKDF (reference sequence). This CDR3 is CATSRTLQGTNEKLFF. In DNA, the CDR3 is TGTGCCACCAGCAGGACCTTACAGGGAACTAATGAAAAACTGTTTTTT.